The rows below give T cell receptor beta chains drawn from one sample of a study of T cells in localized non-small cell lung cancer. The repertoire was sequenced with immunoSEQ multiplex PCR; TCRdb's copy has only in-frame clones and lacks some. The repertoire holds 35,000 to 40,000 clones, with roughly four fifths as singletons. The starting material was peripheral blood, obtained before any cancer treatment. Receptors were obtained from a male donor older than 55 with stage III squamous cell lung carcinoma. Each CDR3 is given with its conserved first and last residue. D genes are given only for firm matches. Part of the rows lack a size; the others show once, few, many or a class for expanded clones.

d_gene: .
v_gene: TRBV6-5
j_gene: TRBJ1-1
abundance: .
CDR3aa: CASSQGWENTEAFF
CDR3nt: TGTGCCAGCAGTCAGGGGTGGGAAAACACTGAAGCTTTCTTT

d_gene: TRBD1
v_gene: TRBV5-1
j_gene: TRBJ2-1
abundance: .
CDR3aa: CASSSFRDRGINEQFF
CDR3nt: TGCGCCAGCAGCTCCTTCCGGGACAGGGGGATAAATGAGCAGTTCTTC

d_gene: .
v_gene: TRBV4-1
j_gene: TRBJ2-4
abundance: .
CDR3aa: CASSQETGIQYF
CDR3nt: TGCGCCAGCAGCCAAGAAACAGGCATTCAGTACTTC

d_gene: .
v_gene: TRBV6-6
j_gene: TRBJ2-3
abundance: .
CDR3aa: CASTGQSGTDTQYF
CDR3nt: TGTGCCAGCACCGGACAATCGGGCACAGATACGCAGTATTTT

d_gene: .
v_gene: TRBV6-1
j_gene: TRBJ1-3
abundance: few
CDR3aa: CASSEYQRTAVSGNTIYF
CDR3nt: TGTGCCAGCAGTGAATATCAGCGGACGGCCGTCTCTGGAAACACCATATATTTT

d_gene: TRBD2
v_gene: TRBV6-1
j_gene: TRBJ2-5
abundance: .
CDR3aa: CASGREWGQETQYF
CDR3nt: TGTGCCAGCGGGAGGGAGTGGGGACAAGAGACCCAGTACTTC

d_gene: TRBD1
v_gene: TRBV7-6
j_gene: TRBJ2-3
abundance: .
CDR3aa: CASSFEQGAVGDTQYF
CDR3nt: TGTGCCAGCAGCTTCGAACAGGGGGCAGTGGGAGATACGCAGTATTTT

d_gene: TRBD1
v_gene: TRBV2
j_gene: TRBJ1-5
abundance: .
CDR3aa: CASSRDRVANQPQHF
CDR3nt: TGTGCCAGCAGTCGAGACAGGGTAGCCAATCAGCCCCAGCATTTT

d_gene: .
v_gene: TRBV30
j_gene: TRBJ2-5
abundance: .
CDR3aa: CAWSVGETQYF
CDR3nt: TGTGCCTGGAGTGTCGGGGAGACTCAGTACTTC

d_gene: .
v_gene: TRBV30
j_gene: TRBJ1-1
abundance: .
CDR3aa: CAWSRRRGTEAFF
CDR3nt: TGTGCCTGGAGCCGGCGACGTGGCACTGAAGCTTTCTTT

d_gene: TRBD1
v_gene: TRBV5-6
j_gene: TRBJ1-2
abundance: .
CDR3aa: CASSLARDRAHYGYTF
CDR3nt: TGTGCCAGCAGCTTGGCCCGGGACAGGGCCCACTATGGCTACACCTTC

d_gene: TRBD2
v_gene: TRBV9
j_gene: TRBJ2-1
abundance: .
CDR3aa: CASSPLAGGGNEQFF
CDR3nt: TGTGCCAGCAGCCCCTTGGCGGGGGGTGGCAATGAGCAGTTCTTC

d_gene: .
v_gene: TRBV7-6
j_gene: TRBJ2-7
abundance: .
CDR3aa: CASSLAPETSYEQYF
CDR3nt: TGTGCCAGCAGCTTAGCGCCTGAGACCTCCTACGAGCAGTACTTC

d_gene: .
v_gene: TRBV5-1
j_gene: TRBJ1-1
abundance: once
CDR3aa: CASSPLAGPDTEAFF
CDR3nt: TGCGCCAGCAGTCCCCTGGCAGGCCCCGACACTGAAGCTTTCTTT

d_gene: .
v_gene: TRBV5-1
j_gene: TRBJ2-6
abundance: .
CDR3aa: CASSAGTVHSGANVLTF
CDR3nt: TGCGCCAGCAGCGCCGGGACCGTACACTCTGGGGCCAACGTCCTGACTTTC

d_gene: .
v_gene: TRBV6-6
j_gene: TRBJ2-1
abundance: .
CDR3aa: CASSYGGASYNEQFF
CDR3nt: TGTGCCAGCAGTTATGGGGGAGCGTCCTACAATGAGCAGTTCTTC

d_gene: TRBD2
v_gene: TRBV9
j_gene: TRBJ2-1
abundance: few
CDR3aa: CASSFSSGGAVSYNEQFF
CDR3nt: TGTGCCAGCAGCTTCTCTAGCGGGGGGGCCGTTTCCTACAATGAGCAGTTCTTC

d_gene: .
v_gene: TRBV5-1
j_gene: TRBJ1-3
abundance: .
CDR3aa: CASSFNPTGSSGNTIYF
CDR3nt: TGCGCCAGCAGCTTTAACCCAACAGGGTCCTCTGGAAACACCATATATTTT

d_gene: .
v_gene: TRBV9
j_gene: TRBJ2-1
abundance: few
CDR3aa: CASSVSGRAFNEQFF
CDR3nt: TGTGCCAGCAGCGTAAGCGGGCGAGCTTTTAATGAGCAGTTCTTC

d_gene: .
v_gene: TRBV2
j_gene: TRBJ1-1
abundance: .
CDR3aa: CASSVTRDGTEAFF
CDR3nt: TGTGCCAGCAGTGTTACCCGGGACGGCACTGAAGCTTTCTTT

d_gene: .
v_gene: TRBV5-8
j_gene: TRBJ1-1
abundance: .
CDR3aa: CASNRQANTEAFF
CDR3nt: TGTGCCAGCAACCGACAGGCGAACACTGAAGCTTTCTTT

d_gene: TRBD1
v_gene: TRBV5-1
j_gene: TRBJ2-1
abundance: .
CDR3aa: CASSPTTGGNEQFF
CDR3nt: TGCGCCAGCAGCCCTACGACAGGGGGCAATGAGCAGTTCTTC

d_gene: .
v_gene: TRBV5-3
j_gene: TRBJ1-2
abundance: .
CDR3aa: CARSLWVSSYTF
CDR3nt: TGTGCCAGAAGCTTGTGGGTATCTAGCTACACCTTC

d_gene: .
v_gene: TRBV6-1
j_gene: TRBJ2-6
abundance: once
CDR3aa: CASSVGPSGANVLTF
CDR3nt: TGTGCCAGCAGTGTAGGACCCTCTGGGGCCAACGTCCTGACTTTC

d_gene: TRBD2
v_gene: TRBV5-1
j_gene: TRBJ2-1
abundance: .
CDR3aa: CASSFVLAGPDNEQFF
CDR3nt: TGCGCCAGCAGCTTTGTTCTAGCGGGCCCCGACAATGAGCAGTTCTTC

d_gene: .
v_gene: TRBV13
j_gene: TRBJ2-2
abundance: .
CDR3aa: CASRFRLDTGELFF
CDR3nt: TGTGCCAGCAGGTTCCGACTTGACACCGGGGAGCTGTTTTTT

d_gene: .
v_gene: TRBV7-2
j_gene: TRBJ1-5
abundance: .
CDR3aa: CASSLVGDQPQHF
CDR3nt: TGTGCCAGCAGCTTAGTTGGGGATCAGCCCCAGCATTTT

d_gene: .
v_gene: TRBV28
j_gene: TRBJ2-7
abundance: .
CDR3aa: CASSYQTAYEQYF
CDR3nt: TGTGCCAGCAGTTACCAGACGGCGTACGAGCAGTACTTC

d_gene: .
v_gene: TRBV9
j_gene: TRBJ2-7
abundance: once
CDR3aa: CASSVGAGFYEQYF
CDR3nt: TGTGCCAGCAGCGTAGGCGCAGGGTTTTACGAGCAGTACTTC

d_gene: TRBD2
v_gene: TRBV5-8
j_gene: TRBJ2-1
abundance: once
CDR3aa: CASSFAGTSGGSYNEQFF
CDR3nt: TGTGCCAGCAGCTTTGCCGGGACTAGCGGGGGCTCCTACAATGAGCAGTTCTTC

d_gene: TRBD1
v_gene: TRBV5-1
j_gene: TRBJ1-1
abundance: .
CDR3aa: CASSLAGQGNTEAFF
CDR3nt: TGCGCCAGCAGCTTGGCCGGACAGGGGAACACTGAAGCTTTCTTT

d_gene: TRBD2
v_gene: TRBV6-6
j_gene: TRBJ2-1
abundance: .
CDR3aa: CASSPGTSGRNEQFF
CDR3nt: TGTGCCAGCAGCCCAGGGACTAGCGGGAGAAATGAGCAGTTCTTC

d_gene: .
v_gene: TRBV9
j_gene: TRBJ2-6
abundance: .
CDR3aa: CASSVGASRTAGANVLTF
CDR3nt: TGTGCCAGCAGCGTAGGAGCGTCCCGGACAGCTGGGGCCAACGTCCTGACTTTC

d_gene: .
v_gene: TRBV7-9
j_gene: TRBJ1-5
abundance: .
CDR3aa: CASSPSPDNQPQHF
CDR3nt: TGTGCCAGCAGCCCAAGTCCCGACAATCAGCCCCAGCATTTT

d_gene: TRBD2
v_gene: TRBV19
j_gene: TRBJ2-1
abundance: .
CDR3aa: CASSIDPWTSEYNEQFF
CDR3nt: TGTGCCAGTAGTATAGATCCTTGGACTAGCGAATACAATGAGCAGTTCTTC

d_gene: TRBD1
v_gene: TRBV5-1
j_gene: TRBJ2-5
abundance: .
CDR3aa: CASNHRGQETQYF
CDR3nt: TGCGCCAGCAATCACAGGGGGCAAGAGACCCAGTACTTC

d_gene: TRBD1
v_gene: TRBV11-2
j_gene: TRBJ1-4
abundance: .
CDR3aa: CASSFGGGQSEKLFF
CDR3nt: TGTGCCAGCAGCTTCGGGGGGGGACAGTCTGAAAAACTGTTTTTT